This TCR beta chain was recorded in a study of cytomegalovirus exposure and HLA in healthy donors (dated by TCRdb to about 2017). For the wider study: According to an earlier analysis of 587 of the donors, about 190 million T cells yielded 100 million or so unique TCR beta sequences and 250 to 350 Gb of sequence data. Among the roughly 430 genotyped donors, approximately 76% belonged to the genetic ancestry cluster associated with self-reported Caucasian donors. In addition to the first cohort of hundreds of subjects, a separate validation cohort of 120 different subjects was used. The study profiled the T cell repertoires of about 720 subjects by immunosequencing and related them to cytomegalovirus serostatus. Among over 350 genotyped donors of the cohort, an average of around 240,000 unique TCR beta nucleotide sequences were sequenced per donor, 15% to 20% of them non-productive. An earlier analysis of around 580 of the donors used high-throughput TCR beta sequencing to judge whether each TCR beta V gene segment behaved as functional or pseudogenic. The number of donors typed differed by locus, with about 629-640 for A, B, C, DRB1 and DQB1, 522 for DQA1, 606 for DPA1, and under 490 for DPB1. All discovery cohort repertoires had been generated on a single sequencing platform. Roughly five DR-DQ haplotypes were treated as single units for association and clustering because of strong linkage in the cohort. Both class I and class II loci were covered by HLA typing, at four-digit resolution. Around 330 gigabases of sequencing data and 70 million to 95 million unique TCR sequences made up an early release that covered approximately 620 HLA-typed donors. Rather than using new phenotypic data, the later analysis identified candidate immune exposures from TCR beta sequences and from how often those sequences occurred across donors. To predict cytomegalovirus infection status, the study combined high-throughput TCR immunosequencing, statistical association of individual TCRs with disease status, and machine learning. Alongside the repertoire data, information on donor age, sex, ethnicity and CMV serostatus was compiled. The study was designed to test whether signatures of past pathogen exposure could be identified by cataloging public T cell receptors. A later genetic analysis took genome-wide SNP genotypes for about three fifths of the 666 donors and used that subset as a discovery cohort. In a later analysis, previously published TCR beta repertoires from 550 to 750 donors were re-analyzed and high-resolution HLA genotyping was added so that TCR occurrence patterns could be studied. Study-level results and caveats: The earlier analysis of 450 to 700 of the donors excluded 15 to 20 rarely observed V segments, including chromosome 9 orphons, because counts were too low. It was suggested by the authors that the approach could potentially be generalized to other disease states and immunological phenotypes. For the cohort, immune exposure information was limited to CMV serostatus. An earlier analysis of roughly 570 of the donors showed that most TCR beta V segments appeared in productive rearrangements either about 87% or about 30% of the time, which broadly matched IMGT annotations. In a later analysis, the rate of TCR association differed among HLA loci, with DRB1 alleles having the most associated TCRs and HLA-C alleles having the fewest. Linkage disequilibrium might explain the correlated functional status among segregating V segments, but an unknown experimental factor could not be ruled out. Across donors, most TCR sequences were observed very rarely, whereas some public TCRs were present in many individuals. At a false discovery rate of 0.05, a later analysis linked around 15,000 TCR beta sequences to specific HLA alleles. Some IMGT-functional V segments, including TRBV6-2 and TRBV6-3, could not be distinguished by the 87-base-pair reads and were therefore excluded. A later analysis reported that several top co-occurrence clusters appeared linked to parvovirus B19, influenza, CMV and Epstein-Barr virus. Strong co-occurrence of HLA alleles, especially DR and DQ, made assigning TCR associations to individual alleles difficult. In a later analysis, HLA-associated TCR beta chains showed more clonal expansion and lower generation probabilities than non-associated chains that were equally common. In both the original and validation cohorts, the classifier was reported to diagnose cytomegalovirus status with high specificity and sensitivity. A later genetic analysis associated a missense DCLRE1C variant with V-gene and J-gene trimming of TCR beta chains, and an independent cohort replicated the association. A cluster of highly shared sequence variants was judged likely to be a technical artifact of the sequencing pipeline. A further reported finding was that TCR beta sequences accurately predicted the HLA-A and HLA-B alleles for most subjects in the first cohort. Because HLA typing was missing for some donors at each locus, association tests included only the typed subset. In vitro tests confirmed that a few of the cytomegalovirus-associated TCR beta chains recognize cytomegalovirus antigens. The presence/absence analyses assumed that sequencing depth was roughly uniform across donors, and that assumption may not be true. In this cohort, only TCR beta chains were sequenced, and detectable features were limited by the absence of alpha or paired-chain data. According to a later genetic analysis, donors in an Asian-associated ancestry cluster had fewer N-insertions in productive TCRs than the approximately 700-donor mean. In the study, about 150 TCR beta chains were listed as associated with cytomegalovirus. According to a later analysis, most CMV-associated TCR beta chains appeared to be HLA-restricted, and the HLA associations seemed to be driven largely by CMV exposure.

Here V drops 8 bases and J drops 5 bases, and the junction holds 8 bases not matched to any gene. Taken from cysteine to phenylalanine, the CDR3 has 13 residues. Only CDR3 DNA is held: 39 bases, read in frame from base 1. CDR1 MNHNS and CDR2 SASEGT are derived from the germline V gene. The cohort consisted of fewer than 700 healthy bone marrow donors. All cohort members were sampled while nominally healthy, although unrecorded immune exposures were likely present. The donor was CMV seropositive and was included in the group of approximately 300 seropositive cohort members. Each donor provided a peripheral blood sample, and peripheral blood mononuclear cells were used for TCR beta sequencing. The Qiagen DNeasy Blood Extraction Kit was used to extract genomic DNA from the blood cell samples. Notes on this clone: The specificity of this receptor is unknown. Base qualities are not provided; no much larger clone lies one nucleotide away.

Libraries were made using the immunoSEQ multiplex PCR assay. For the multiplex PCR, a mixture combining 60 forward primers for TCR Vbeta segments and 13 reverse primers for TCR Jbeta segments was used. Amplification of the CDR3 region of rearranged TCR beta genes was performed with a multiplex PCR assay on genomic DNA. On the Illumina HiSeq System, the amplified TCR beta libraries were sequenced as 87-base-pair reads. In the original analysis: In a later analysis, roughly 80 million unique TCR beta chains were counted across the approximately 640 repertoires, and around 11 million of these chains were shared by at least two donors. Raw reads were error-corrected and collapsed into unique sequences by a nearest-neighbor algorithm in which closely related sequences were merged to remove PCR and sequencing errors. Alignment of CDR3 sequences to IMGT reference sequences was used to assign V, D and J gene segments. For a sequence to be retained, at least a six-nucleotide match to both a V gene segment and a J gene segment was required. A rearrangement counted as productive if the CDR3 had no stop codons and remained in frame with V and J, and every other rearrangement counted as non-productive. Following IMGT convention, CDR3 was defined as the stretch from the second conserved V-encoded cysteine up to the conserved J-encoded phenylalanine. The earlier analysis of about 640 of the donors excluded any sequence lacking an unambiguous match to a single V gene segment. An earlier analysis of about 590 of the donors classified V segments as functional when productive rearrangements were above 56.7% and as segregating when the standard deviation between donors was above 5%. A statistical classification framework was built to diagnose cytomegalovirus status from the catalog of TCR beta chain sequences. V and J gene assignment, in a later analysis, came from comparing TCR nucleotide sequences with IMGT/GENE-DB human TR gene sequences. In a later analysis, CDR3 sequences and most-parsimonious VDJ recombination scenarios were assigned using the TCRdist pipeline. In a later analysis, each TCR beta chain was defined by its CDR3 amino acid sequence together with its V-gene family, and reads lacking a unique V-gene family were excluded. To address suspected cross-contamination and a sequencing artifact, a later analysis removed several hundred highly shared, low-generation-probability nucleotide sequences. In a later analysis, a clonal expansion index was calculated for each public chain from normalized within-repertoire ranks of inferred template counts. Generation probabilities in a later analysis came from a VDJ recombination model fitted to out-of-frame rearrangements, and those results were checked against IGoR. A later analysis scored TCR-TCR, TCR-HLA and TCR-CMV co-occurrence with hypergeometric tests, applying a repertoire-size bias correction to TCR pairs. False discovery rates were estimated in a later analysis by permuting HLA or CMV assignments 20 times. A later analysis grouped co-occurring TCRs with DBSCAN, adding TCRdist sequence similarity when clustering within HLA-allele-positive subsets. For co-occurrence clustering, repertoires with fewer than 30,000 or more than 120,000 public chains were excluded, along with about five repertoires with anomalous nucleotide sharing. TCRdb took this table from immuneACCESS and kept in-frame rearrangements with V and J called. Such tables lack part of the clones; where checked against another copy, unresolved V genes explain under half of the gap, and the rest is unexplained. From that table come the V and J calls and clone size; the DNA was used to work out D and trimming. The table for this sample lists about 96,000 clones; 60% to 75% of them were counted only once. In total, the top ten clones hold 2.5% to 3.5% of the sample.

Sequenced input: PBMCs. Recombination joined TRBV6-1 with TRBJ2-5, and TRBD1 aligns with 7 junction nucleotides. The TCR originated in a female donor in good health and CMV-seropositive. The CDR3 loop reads CASSGQFAETQYF. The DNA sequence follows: TGTGCCAGCTCGGGACAGTTTGCCGAGACCCAGTACTTC.